The rows below give T cell receptor beta chains drawn from one sample of a study of cytomegalovirus exposure and HLA in healthy donors. The data were produced by immunoSEQ multiplex PCR, yet TCRdb's version contains in-frame clones alone and is incomplete. The sample carries 130,000 or so clones, 75% to 85% recorded once. Sequences were obtained from PBMCs. Receptors originate from a man in his forties in good health and CMV-seronegative. Each CDR3 is given without its conserved first and last residue.

CDR3 protein	V gene
SVDSSSSTDTQY	TRBV29-1
ASSGGTSGRQQY	TRBV9
ASQLGTGLGGSYEQY	TRBV19
ASSVPGPIPYEQY	TRBV25-1
ASSLRAPQETQY	TRBV7-2
ASSVGTSTTDTQY	TRBV9
ASSPGQGPEAF	TRBV6-5
ASIAGDRYEQY	TRBV6-5
ASSLGRRGSGNTIY	TRBV5-5
ASIGRADSNEQF	TRBV19
ASSLSRTFTEAF	TRBV7-2
ASSYHTGSATEAF	TRBV27
ASSLYKFEQY	TRBV28
AWNRVGSGLTYNEQF	TRBV30
ASSLGQGMGNEQF	TRBV5-1
ASSPQAGKDEQF	TRBV4-1
ASTATGWADTQY	TRBV7-2
SVGTGRYDEEAF	TRBV29-1
ASSLGDRVVGKLF	TRBV5-1
AISALAGVSNEQF	TRBV10-3
ASSRTGGESFGKLF	TRBV27
ASSIWGTLNSPLH	TRBV19
SVGTGPKNIQY	TRBV29-1
ASSLGAGGEF	TRBV28
ASSVRGLDTEAF	TRBV7-2
ASSLGQEQDTIY	TRBV5-1
ASRLTGGAEAF	TRBV6-5
ASTMLSGTVYNEQF	TRBV7-2
ASSSQAQALF	TRBV7-2
ASNEGQLKNIQY	TRBV7-8
ASSLFLTSGPTDTQY	TRBV13
AWSAGLAGGNTQY	TRBV30
SVVAKNSQY	TRBV29-1
ASSTDRGTDTQY	TRBV11-2
ASSPSRGIAEAF	TRBV14
ASSLESRTNTPYNEQF	TRBV13
ASRPDRVGETQY	TRBV5-1
ASSQDAGSNQPQH	TRBV4-3
ASSIGDTDNEQF	TRBV19
ASCLKRASEQF	TRBV2
ASSQDSPRVHTQY	TRBV4-3
ASSKTTRDRVSIPTYEQY	TRBV21-1
ASSQAGTSGTYNEQF	TRBV4-3
ASRETGGVQPQH	TRBV19
ASRSNTGAQGYT	TRBV27
ASSSRGNQPQH	TRBV7-9
ASSPAGTAANYGYT	TRBV18
ASSQGGSNEKLF	TRBV7-7
ASSSWTASTETQY	TRBV6-5
ASCGGGGNEQF	TRBV14
ASSFGQIYEQY	TRBV7-9
ASSFRSSGRFFDEQF	TRBV5-6
ASSPLTGGDYGYT	TRBV5-4
ASSELSGTSGRQY	TRBV25-1